This entry lists 21 T cell receptor beta chains sequenced from one sample in a study of T cell repertoires in cytomegalovirus infection. TCRdb used MiXCR to reprocess the reads, holding one entry per CDR3 protein. This sample has about 310,000 distinct CDR3 sequences, with about a sixth found just once. The sequenced sample consisted of PBMCs. These receptors were collected from a human donor in good health (CMV status not recorded). Some clones in this sample may be carry-over from other donors' samples.

The chain recombines TRBV6-2 or TRBV6-3 with TRBJ2-7; a possible D gene is TRBD2 (5 bases). V lost 7 bases to trimming and J lost 0 bases, with 10 bases between them. This CDR3 spans 13 amino acids. The germline gives CDR1 MNHEY, CDR2 SVGEGT. As DNA, the CDR3 is TGTGCCAGCACGGCGAGCGGCTCCTACGAGCAGTACTTC. Translation gives CASTASGSYEQYF.

This clonotype has a handful of counts. The V call is TRBV4-2, the J call TRBJ2-3; D is uncertain. The CDR3 covers 15 residues. V was cut by 1 base and J by 1 base, with 9 bases left in between. Germline V gene data show CDR1 as LGHNA and CDR2 as YNFKEQ. In nucleotides, the CDR3 is TGTGCCAGCAGCCAAGGCAAGGCCGGCACAGATACGCAGTATTTT. Translation: CASSQGKAGTDTQYF.

The V gene is TRBV7-2, the J gene TRBJ2-7; D is ambiguous. Germline V lookup: CDR1 SGHTA, CDR2 FQGNSA. V was clipped by 1 base and J by 2 bases, with 12 bases between them. This CDR3 is built from 15 residues. The CDR3 DNA follows: TGTGCCAGCAGCTTAGACATACTAACGACCTACGAGCAGTACTTC. Its protein product is CASSLDILTTYEQYF.

This clonotype was counted ten times or more. This chain uses TRBV28 with TRBJ1-4; 7 nucleotides agree with TRBD1. Germline CDR1 is MDHEN and CDR2 is SYDVKM. J gave up 4 bases and V 4 bases, and 15 bases lay outside the gene matches. This CDR3 has 18 amino acids. Here the CDR3 reads CASSSLGTGEEGNEKLFF. The CDR3 nucleotides are TGTGCCAGCAGTTCCCTAGGAACAGGGGAGGAGGGTAATGAAAAACTGTTTTTT.

The V gene is TRBV11-2, the J gene TRBJ2-3; D gene uncertain. Per germline, CDR1 SGHAT and CDR2 FQNNGV. This CDR3 is 16 amino acids long. V shed 0 bases and J shed 0 bases, with 10 bases lying between them. CDR3 in DNA: TGTGCCAGCAGCTTAGAATGGGATAAGAGCACAGATACGCAGTATTTT. This gives the protein CASSLEWDKSTDTQYF.

This clonotype occurred a few times. This chain links TRBV18 with TRBJ2-7, with D possibly TRBD2 on 6 matching bases. The germline V and J ends were trimmed by 3 bases and 6 bases, with 6 bases remaining between them. The CDR3 consists of 11 residues. From germline, CDR1 is KGHSH and CDR2 LQKENI. The CDR3, as DNA: TGTGCCAGCTCACCGGGACTCGAGCAGTACTTC. Amino acids: CASSPGLEQYF.

This chain joins TRBV12-3 or TRBV12-4 and TRBJ2-7; D is perhaps TRBD1 or TRBD2 (5 bases each). V was trimmed by 7 bases and J by 3 bases, leaving 16 bases between them. The CDR3 is made up of 14 amino acids. CDR3 loop: CASNSQGPNYEQYF. The CDR3 nucleotides read TGTGCCAGCAACTCCCAGGGACCTAACTACGAGCAGTACTTC.

This clonotype was seen more than once but under ten times. This sequence joins TRBV20-1 and TRBJ2-1; D is uncertain. V gave up 6 bases and J gave up 5 bases, with 8 bases separating them. This CDR3 has 11 residues. Germline CDR1 DFQATT, CDR2 SNEGSKA (reference sequence). The CDR3 nucleotides are TGCAGTGCAACCAGGAACAATGAGCAGTTCTTC. This encodes CSATRNNEQFF.

CDR3 region: CASTGAPSGANVLTF. CDR3 sequence (DNA): TGTGCCAGCACAGGGGCCCCCTCTGGGGCCAACGTCCTGACTTTC. V is TRBV7-9 and J is TRBJ2-6, with TRBD1 as a possible D gene (6 bases). From germline, CDR1 is SEHNR and CDR2 FQNEAQ (reference sequence). Trimming removed 7 bases at V and 0 bases at J, with 10 bases between. CDR3 length: 15 amino acids.

At least ten counts were recorded for this clonotype. J is TRBJ2-2 and V is TRBV7-3, with 8 nucleotides matching TRBD1. J lost 7 bases, V lost 5 bases, and 6 bases had no gene match. Germline CDR1 and CDR2: SGHTA and FQGTGA. The CDR3 sequence is 14 residues long. As DNA, the CDR3 is TGTGCCAGCAGCCAGAGGACAGGGTACGGGGAGCTGTTTTTT. Its translation is CASSQRTGYGELFF.

The chain uses TRBV12-5 and TRBJ1-5, with 7 bases identical to TRBD1. The V gene end was trimmed by 3 bases and the J gene end by 2 bases; junction bases not matched to a gene: 10. Germline loops: CDR1 LGHNT, CDR2 FRNRAP. This CDR3 spans 17 amino acids. CDR3 DNA: TGTGCTAGTGGTTTCGAGGGGGCGGGTAGAGGCAATCAGCCCCAGCATTTT. It encodes CASGFEGAGRGNQPQHF.

The chain couples TRBV23-1 to TRBJ2-4; D is unresolved. Being an ORF, TRBV23-1 has a function that is uncertain. V was trimmed by 9 bases and J by 9 bases, leaving 24 bases between them. CDR3 size: 15 residues. CDR3 loop: CARRLGSSSFLIQYF. Here the CDR3 DNA reads TGCGCCAGACGTTTAGGGTCGTCATCTTTTCTCATTCAGTACTTC.

This clonotype was seen a few times. The V call is TRBV28, the J call TRBJ1-5; TRBD1 is a possible D gene (5 bases). In germline, CDR1 is MDHEN, CDR2 SYDVKM. The CDR3 length is 13 residues. Trimming shortened V by 5 bases and J by 7 bases, and 12 bases separated the two germline ends. CDR3 nucleotides: TGTGCCAGCAGTCCCGGAGGGGTGCAGCCCCAGCATTTT. It encodes CASSPGGVQPQHF.

J is TRBJ1-4 and V is TRBV4-1; a weak D match, TRBD1 (5 bases). Germline assignment: CDR1 MGHRA and CDR2 YSYEKL. The CDR3 sequence is 15 residues long. The V and J ends lost 3 bases and 10 bases respectively, with 18 bases between them. The chain's CDR3 is CASSHPATPRGKLFF. The CDR3 DNA reads as TGCGCCAGCAGCCACCCCGCGACACCTAGGGGAAAACTGTTTTTT.

CDR3 residues: CASRGLRYGYTF. CDR3 DNA sequence: TGTGCCAGCAGGGGGCTTAGGTATGGCTACACCTTC. V gene TRBV5-6 combines with J gene TRBJ1-2; D perhaps matches TRBD1 (5 bases). Germline V gene data show CDR1 as SGHDT and CDR2 as YYEEEE. The CDR3 has 12 residues. Trimming shortened V by 5 bases and J by 5 bases, and 10 bases separated the two germline ends.

This clonotype was detected only a few times. V and J are TRBV7-6 and TRBJ1-2, with D uncertain. This CDR3 has 12 residues. Trimming removed 0 bases at V and 6 bases at J, with 5 bases between. Germline values: CDR1 SGHVS, CDR2 FNYEAQ. As DNA, the CDR3 is TGTGCCAGCAGCTTAGCATCGAATGGCTACACCTTC. Amino acid sequence: CASSLASNGYTF.

This chain uses TRBV20-1 with TRBJ1-2, with 7 bases aligning to TRBD1. Germline lookup yields CDR1 DFQATT and CDR2 SNEGSKA (reference sequence). V shed 4 bases, J shed 3 bases, and the junction held 8 bases outside the gene matches. The CDR3 totals 14 residues. The CDR3 here is CSATIFGTDYGYTF. The DNA of the CDR3 is TGCAGTGCTACTATATTCGGGACAGACTATGGCTACACCTTC.

This clonotype was recorded a few times. The V gene is TRBV20-1, the J gene TRBJ1-1; possible D gene TRBD1, 5 bases. V gave up 5 bases and J gave up 0 bases, with 13 bases separating them. The CDR3 has 14 residues. Per the germline V gene, CDR1 is DFQATT and CDR2 is SNEGSKA (reference sequence). In DNA, the CDR3 is TGCAGTGCTCGTCGGGGGGTGGTGAACACTGAAGCTTTCTTT. Translation: CSARRGVVNTEAFF.

This clonotype was observed at least ten times. The rearrangement joins TRBV7-9 to TRBJ2-7, with 10 bases identical to TRBD1. J was trimmed by 2 bases and V by 1 base; bases with no gene match: 2. The germline V gene encodes CDR1 SEHNR and CDR2 FQNEAQ (reference sequence). This CDR3 contains 15 residues. The CDR3 sequence: CASSLGGTGAYEQYF. CDR3 nucleotide sequence: TGTGCCAGCAGCTTAGGAGGGACAGGGGCCTACGAGCAGTACTTC.

The chain employs TRBV20-1 and TRBJ2-7; perhaps TRBD2 as D (5 bases). This CDR3 spans 14 amino acids. V was trimmed by 2 bases and J by 7 bases, leaving 18 bases between them. Germline V gene lookup returns CDR1 DFQATT and CDR2 SNEGSKA (reference sequence). This chain's CDR3 is CSARFLLLSGEQYF. The DNA of the CDR3 is TGCAGTGCTAGATTTCTATTGCTCTCGGGAGAGCAGTACTTC.

The table lists this clonotype with many counts. The chain links TRBV20-1 to TRBJ2-2, with D maybe TRBD2 (6 bases). The length of the CDR3 is 13 residues. V shed 5 bases and J shed 8 bases, with 15 bases lying between them. The germline gives CDR1 DFQATT, CDR2 SNEGSKA (reference sequence). CDR3 sequence reads: CSAPDYSGGELFF. DNA of the CDR3: TGCAGTGCTCCGGACTATTCTGGGGGGGAGCTGTTTTTT.